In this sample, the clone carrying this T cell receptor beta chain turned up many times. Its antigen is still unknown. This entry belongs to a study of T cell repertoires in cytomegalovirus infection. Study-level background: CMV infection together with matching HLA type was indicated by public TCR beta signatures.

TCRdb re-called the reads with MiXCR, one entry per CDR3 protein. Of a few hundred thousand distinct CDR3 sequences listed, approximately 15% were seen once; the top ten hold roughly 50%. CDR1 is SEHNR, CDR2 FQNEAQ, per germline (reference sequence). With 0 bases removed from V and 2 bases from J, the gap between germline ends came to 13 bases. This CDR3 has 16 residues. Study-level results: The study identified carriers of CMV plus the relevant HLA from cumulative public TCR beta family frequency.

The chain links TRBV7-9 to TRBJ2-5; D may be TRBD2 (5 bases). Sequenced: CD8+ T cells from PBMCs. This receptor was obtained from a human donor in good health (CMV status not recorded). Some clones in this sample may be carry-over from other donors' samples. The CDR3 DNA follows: TGTGCCAGCAGCTTAGCATCTCGGCGGGCGCAAGAGACCCAGTACTTC. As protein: CASSLASRRAQETQYF.